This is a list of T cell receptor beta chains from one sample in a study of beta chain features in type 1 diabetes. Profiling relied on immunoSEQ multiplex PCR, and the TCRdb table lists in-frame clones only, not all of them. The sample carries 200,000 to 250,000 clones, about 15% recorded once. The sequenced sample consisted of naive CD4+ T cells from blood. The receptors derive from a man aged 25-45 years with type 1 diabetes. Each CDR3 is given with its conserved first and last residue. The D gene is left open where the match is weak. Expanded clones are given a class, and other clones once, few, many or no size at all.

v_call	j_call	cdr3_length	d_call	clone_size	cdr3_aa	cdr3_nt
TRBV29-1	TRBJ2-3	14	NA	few	CSVAVGSNTDTQYF	TGCAGCGTTGCTGTGGGGAGCAACACAGATACGCAGTATTTT
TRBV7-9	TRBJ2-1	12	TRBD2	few	CASSAISGGQFF	TGTGCCAGCAGCGCTATTAGCGGGGGGCAGTTCTTC
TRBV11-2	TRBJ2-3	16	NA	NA	CASSLGSSNSGDTQYF	TGTGCCAGCAGCTTAGGATCGTCGAACTCCGGAGATACGCAGTATTTT
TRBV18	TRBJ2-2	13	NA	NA	CASSLLRTGELFF	TGTGCCAGCTCCCTTCTCCGCACCGGGGAGCTGTTTTTT
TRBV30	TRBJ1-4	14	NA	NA	CAWRAVATNEKLFF	TGTGCCTGGAGGGCCGTCGCAACTAATGAAAAACTGTTTTTT
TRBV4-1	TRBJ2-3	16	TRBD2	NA	CASTLGWGGNTDTQYF	TGCGCCAGCACCCTGGGTTGGGGGGGAAACACAGATACGCAGTATTTT
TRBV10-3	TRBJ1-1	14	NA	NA	CAIRPVSVNTEAFF	TGTGCCATCAGGCCAGTGAGCGTAAACACTGAAGCTTTCTTT
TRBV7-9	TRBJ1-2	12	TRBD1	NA	CASSLQGHGYTF	TGTGCCAGCAGCCTACAGGGGCATGGCTACACCTTC
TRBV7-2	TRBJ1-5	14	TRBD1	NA	CASSSGQGYQPQHF	TGTGCCAGCAGCTCGGGACAGGGCTATCAGCCCCAGCATTTT
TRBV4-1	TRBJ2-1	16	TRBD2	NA	CASSQDEIAGGFRKFF	TGCGCCAGCAGCCAAGATGAGATAGCGGGGGGGTTTCGTAAGTTCTTC
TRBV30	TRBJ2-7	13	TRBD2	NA	CAWSERDPYEQYF	TGTGCCTGGAGCGAGCGGGACCCCTACGAGCAGTACTTC
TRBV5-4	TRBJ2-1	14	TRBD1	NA	CASSFPGGDNEQFF	TGTGCCAGCAGCTTCCCAGGGGGTGACAATGAGCAGTTCTTC
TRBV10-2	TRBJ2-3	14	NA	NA	CASTRERGTDTQYF	TGCGCCAGCACTCGGGAGCGGGGCACAGATACGCAGTATTTT
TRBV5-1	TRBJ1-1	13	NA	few	CASSLGVDTEAFF	TGCGCCAGCAGCTTGGGAGTGGACACTGAAGCTTTCTTT
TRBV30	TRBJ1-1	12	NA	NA	CAWNSLADEAFF	TGTGCCTGGAACAGTTTGGCTGACGAAGCTTTCTTT
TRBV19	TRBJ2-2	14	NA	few	CASSSLPHTGELFF	TGTGCCAGTAGCAGTCTCCCACACACCGGGGAGCTGTTTTTT
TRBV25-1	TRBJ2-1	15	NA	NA	CASSEYAGQGNEQFF	TGTGCCAGCAGTGAATATGCAGGCCAGGGGAATGAGCAGTTCTTC
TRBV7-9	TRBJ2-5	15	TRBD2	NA	CASSPQRGVYETQYF	TGTGCCAGCAGCCCTCAGCGGGGGGTGTATGAGACCCAGTACTTC
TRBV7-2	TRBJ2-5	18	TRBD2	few	CASSLAATSGGGQETQYF	TGTGCCAGCAGCTTAGCTGCGACTAGCGGAGGGGGACAAGAGACCCAGTACTTC
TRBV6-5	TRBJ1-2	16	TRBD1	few	CASSYSWTGGGYGYTF	TGTGCCAGCAGTTACTCCTGGACAGGGGGCGGCTATGGCTACACCTTC
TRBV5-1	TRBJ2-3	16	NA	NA	CASSPGRLGAADTQYF	TGCGCCAGCAGCCCGGGGAGACTAGGGGCGGCAGATACGCAGTATTTT
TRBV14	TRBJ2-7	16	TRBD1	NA	CASSLAGTGAGREQYF	TGTGCCAGCAGCCTAGCCGGGACAGGGGCAGGTCGGGAGCAGTACTTC
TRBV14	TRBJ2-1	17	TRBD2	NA	CASSQLQTSGRAGEQFF	TGTGCCAGCAGCCAACTACAGACTAGCGGGAGGGCCGGTGAGCAGTTCTTC
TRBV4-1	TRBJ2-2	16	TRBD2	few	CASSQFTSGYTGELFF	TGCGCCAGCAGCCAATTTACTAGCGGTTACACCGGGGAGCTGTTTTTT
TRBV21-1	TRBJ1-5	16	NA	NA	CASSKGGAISNQPQHF	TGTGCCAGCAGCAAAGGGGGAGCGATTAGCAATCAGCCCCAGCATTTT
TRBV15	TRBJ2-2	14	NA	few	CATSRDTGTGELFF	TGTGCCACCAGCAGAGACACGGGCACCGGGGAGCTGTTTTTT
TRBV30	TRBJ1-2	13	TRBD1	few	CAWVDRAGGGYTF	TGTGCCTGGGTGGACAGGGCCGGGGGTGGCTACACCTTC
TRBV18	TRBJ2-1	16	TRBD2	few	CASSPTTGLHYNEQFF	TGTGCCAGCTCTCCTACGACGGGACTACATTACAATGAGCAGTTCTTC
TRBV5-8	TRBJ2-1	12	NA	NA	CASSLQVGEQFF	TGTGCCAGCAGCTTACAAGTTGGTGAGCAGTTCTTC
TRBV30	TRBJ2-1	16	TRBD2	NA	CAWSPTSGRSYNEQFF	TGTGCCTGGAGTCCGACTAGCGGGAGGTCATACAATGAGCAGTTCTTC
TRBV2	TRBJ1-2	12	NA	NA	CASRQTDYGYTF	TGTGCCAGCAGACAGACAGACTATGGCTACACCTTC
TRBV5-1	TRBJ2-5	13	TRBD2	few	CASGRAGGETQYF	TGCGCCAGCGGGAGAGCGGGGGGAGAGACCCAGTACTTC
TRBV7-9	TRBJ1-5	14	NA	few	CASSLDGVVQPQHF	TGTGCCAGCAGCTTAGACGGGGTTGTTCAGCCCCAGCATTTT
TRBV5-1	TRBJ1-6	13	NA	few	CASSLAGRSPLHF	TGCGCCAGCAGCTTGGCGGGGAGATCACCCCTCCACTTT
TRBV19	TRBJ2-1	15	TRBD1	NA	CASSETGGSYNEQFF	TGTGCCAGTAGTGAAACAGGGGGCTCCTACAATGAGCAGTTCTTC
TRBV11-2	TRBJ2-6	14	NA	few	CASSFEGRANVLTF	TGTGCCAGCAGCTTTGAGGGCAGGGCCAACGTCCTGACTTTC
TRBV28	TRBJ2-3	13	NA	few	CASSSQMRDTQYF	TGTGCCAGCAGTTCCCAAATGCGAGATACGCAGTATTTT
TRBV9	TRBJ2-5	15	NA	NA	CASSPTGLGPETQYF	TGTGCCAGCAGCCCCACAGGGCTAGGCCCAGAGACCCAGTACTTC
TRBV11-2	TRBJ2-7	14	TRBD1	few	CASSSGTGSYEQYF	TGTGCCAGCAGCTCCGGGACAGGTTCTTACGAGCAGTACTTC
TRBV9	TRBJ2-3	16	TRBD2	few	CASSVGPSGGTDTQYF	TGTGCCAGCAGCGTAGGCCCTAGCGGAGGCACAGATACGCAGTATTTT
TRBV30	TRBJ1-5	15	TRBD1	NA	CAWSIRQGANQPQHF	TGTGCCTGGAGTATAAGGCAGGGGGCTAATCAGCCCCAGCATTTT
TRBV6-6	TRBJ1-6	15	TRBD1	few	CASSPGQGDNSPLHF	TGTGCCAGCAGTCCGGGACAGGGGGATAATTCACCCCTCCACTTT
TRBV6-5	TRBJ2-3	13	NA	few	CASRTAGTDTQYF	TGTGCCAGCCGGACAGCTGGCACAGATACGCAGTATTTT
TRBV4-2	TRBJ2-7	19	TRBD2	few	CASSQPYSTSGGFSYEQYF	TGTGCCAGCAGCCAACCCTACAGCACTAGCGGGGGGTTCTCCTACGAGCAGTACTTC
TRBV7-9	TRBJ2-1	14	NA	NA	CASSLSAVFNEQFF	TGTGCCAGCAGTTTATCAGCGGTTTTTAATGAGCAGTTCTTC
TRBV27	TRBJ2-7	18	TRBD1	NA	CASSPYLPGQGRNHEQYF	TGTGCCAGCAGTCCCTATCTCCCGGGACAGGGCCGGAACCACGAGCAGTACTTC
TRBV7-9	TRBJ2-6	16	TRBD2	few	CASSSGGGAGANVLTF	TGTGCCAGCAGCTCGGGAGGGGGGGCTGGGGCCAACGTCCTGACTTTC
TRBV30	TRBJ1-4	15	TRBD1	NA	CAWSSQGASNEKLFF	TGTGCCTGGAGTTCTCAGGGGGCCTCTAATGAAAAACTGTTTTTT
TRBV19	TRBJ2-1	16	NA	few	CASSLGRELSYNEQFF	TGTGCCAGTAGTTTAGGACGGGAGCTCTCCTACAATGAGCAGTTCTTC
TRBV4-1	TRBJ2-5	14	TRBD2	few	CASSLGTSWETQYF	TGCGCCAGCAGCCTTGGGACTAGCTGGGAGACCCAGTACTTC
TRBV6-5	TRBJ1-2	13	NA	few	CASSPGTPGGYTF	TGTGCCAGCAGTCCCGGGACACCGGGGGGCTACACCTTC
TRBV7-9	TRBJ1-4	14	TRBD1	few	CASSLGTGGEKLFF	TGTGCCAGCAGCTTGGGGACAGGGGGCGAAAAACTGTTTTTT
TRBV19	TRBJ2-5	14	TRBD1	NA	CASRPSRDRETQYF	TGTGCCAGTAGGCCCTCTCGGGACAGAGAGACCCAGTACTTC
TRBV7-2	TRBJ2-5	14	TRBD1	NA	CASSLLGTGGAQYF	TGTGCCAGCAGCCTACTAGGGACAGGCGGTGCCCAGTACTTC
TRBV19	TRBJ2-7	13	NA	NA	CASSPGGNYEQYF	TGTGCCAGTAGTCCCGGCGGCAACTACGAGCAGTACTTC
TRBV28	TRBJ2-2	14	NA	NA	CASSLAGVTGELFF	TGTGCCAGCAGTTTAGCCGGGGTCACCGGGGAGCTGTTTTTT
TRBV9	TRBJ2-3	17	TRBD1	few	CASSVDPGQGTTDTQYF	TGTGCCAGCAGCGTAGACCCGGGACAGGGAACAACAGATACGCAGTATTTT